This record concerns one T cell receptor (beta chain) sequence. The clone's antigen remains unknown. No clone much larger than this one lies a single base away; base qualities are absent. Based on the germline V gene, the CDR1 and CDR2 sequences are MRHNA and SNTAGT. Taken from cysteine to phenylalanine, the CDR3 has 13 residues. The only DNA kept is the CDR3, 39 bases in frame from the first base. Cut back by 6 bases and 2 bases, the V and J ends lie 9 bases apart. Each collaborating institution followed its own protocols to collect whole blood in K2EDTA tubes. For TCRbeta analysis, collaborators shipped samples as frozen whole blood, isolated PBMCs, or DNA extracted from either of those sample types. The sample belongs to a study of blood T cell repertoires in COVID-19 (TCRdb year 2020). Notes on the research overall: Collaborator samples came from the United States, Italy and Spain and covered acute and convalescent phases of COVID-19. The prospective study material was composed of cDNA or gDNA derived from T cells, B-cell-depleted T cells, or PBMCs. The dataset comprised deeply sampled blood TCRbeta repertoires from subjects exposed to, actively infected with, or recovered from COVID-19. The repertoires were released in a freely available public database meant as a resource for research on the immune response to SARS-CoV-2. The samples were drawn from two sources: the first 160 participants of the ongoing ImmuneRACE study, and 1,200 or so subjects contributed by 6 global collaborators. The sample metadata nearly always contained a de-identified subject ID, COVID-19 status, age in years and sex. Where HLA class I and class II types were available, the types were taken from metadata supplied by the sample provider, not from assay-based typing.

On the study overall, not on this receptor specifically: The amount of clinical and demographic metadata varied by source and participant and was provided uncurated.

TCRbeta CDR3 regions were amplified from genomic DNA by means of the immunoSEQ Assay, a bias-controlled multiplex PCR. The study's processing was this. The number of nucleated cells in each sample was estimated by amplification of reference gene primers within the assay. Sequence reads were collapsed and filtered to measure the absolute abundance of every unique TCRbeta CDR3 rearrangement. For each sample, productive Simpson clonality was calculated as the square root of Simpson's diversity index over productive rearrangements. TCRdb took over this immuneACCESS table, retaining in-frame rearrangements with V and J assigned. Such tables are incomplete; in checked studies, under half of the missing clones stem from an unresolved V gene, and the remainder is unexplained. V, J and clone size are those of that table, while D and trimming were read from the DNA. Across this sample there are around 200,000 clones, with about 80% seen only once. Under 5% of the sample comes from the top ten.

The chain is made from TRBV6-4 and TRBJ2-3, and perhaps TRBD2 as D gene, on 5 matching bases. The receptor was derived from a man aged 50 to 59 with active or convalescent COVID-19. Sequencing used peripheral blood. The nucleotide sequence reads TGTGCCAGCAGCCAGGACTCCACAGATACGCAGTATTTT. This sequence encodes CASSQDSTDTQYF.